This TCR beta chain was profiled in a study of OX40 agonist ivuxolimab in advanced cancers. Notes on the study in general: Researchers did not establish what antigens the expanded peripheral T cells target.

Notes on this clone: Its antigen remains unidentified.

This CDR3 has 14 amino acids. J was trimmed by 5 bases and V by 3 bases; bases with no gene match: 5. In germline, CDR1 is KGHSH, CDR2 LQKENI. Some clones are missing from TCRdb's copy, which holds only in-frame ones; the method was immunoSEQ multiplex PCR. The table records about 100,000 clones, around 93% of them present only once. The input for sequencing was CD4+ or CD8+ T cells sorted from blood, taken in a trial of the OX40 agonist ivuxolimab. This TCR was sampled from an adult with an advanced solid tumor such as melanoma, head and neck, liver or kidney cancer. The J gene is TRBJ2-5, the V gene TRBV18, with 8 bases lining up with TRBD2. The CDR3: CASSPSGGLETQYF. For the CDR3, the DNA is TGTGCCAGCTCACCCTCGGGGGGGCTGGAGACCCAGTACTTC.